This T cell receptor beta chain was obtained from a study of monozygotic twins with inflammatory bowel disease. Broader study findings: Clonotype sharing was lower in IBD patients than healthy twins, most markedly with disease activity.

Across eight separate reactions for each sample, cDNA was made. Each UMI harboured a 6-nucleotide sample barcode and was appended via template switching. TCRdb reprocessed the 5' RACE reads and reports one entry per CDR3 protein, with no DNA. This table holds 110,000 to 150,000 distinct CDR3 sequences. Whole blood served as the source of total RNA, and no T cell sorting took place. As regards this clonotype: Its specificity is not known.

This CDR3 has 15 residues. CDR1 SQVTM and CDR2 ANQGSEA come from the germline V gene. Sequenced: blood. The chain uses TRBV29-1 and TRBJ1-1; TCRdb lists TRBD1, though no DNA is available to test this call. This clonotype originated in a human donor with ulcerative colitis or Crohn's disease, or a healthy co-twin of an affected twin (not recorded which). This CDR3 reads CSVEGGGSSNTEAFF.